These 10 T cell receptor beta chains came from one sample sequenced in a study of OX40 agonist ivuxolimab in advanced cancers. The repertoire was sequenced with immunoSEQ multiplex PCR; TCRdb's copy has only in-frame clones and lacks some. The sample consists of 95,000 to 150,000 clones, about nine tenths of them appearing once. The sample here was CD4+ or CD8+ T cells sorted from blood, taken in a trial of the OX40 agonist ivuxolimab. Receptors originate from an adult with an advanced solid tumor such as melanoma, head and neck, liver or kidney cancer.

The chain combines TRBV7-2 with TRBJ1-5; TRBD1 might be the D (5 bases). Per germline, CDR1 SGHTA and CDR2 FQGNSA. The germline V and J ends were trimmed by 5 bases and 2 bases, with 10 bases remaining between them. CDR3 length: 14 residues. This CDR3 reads CASSLDSGNQPQHF. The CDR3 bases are TGTGCCAGCAGCCTCGACAGTGGCAATCAGCCCCAGCATTTT.

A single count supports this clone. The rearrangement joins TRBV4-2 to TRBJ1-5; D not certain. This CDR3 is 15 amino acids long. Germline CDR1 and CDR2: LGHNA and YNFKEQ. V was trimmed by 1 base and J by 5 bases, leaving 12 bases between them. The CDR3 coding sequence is TGTGCCAGCAGCCAAGTAGCGGCTAGAGATCAGCCCCAGCATTTT. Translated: CASSQVAARDQPQHF.

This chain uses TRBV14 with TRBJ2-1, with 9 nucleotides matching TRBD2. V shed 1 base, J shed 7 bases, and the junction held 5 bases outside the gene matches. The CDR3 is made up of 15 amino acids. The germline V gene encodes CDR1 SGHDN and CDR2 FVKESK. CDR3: CASSQVAGAPNEQFF. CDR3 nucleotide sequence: TGTGCCAGCAGCCAAGTAGCGGGAGCTCCGAATGAGCAGTTCTTC. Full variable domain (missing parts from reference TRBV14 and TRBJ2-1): EAGVTQFPSHSVIEKGQTVTLRCDPISGHDNLYWYRRVMGKEIKFLLHFVKESKQDESGMPNNRFLAERTGGTYSTLKVQPAELEDSGVYFCASSQVAGAPNEQFFGPGTRLTVL.

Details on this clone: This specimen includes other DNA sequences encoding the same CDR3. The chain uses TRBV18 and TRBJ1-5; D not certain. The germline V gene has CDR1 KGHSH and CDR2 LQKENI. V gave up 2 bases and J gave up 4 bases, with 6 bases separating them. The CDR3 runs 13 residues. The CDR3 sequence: CASSPGENQPQHF. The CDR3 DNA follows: TGTGCCAGCTCACCAGGGGAGAATCAGCCCCAGCATTTT.

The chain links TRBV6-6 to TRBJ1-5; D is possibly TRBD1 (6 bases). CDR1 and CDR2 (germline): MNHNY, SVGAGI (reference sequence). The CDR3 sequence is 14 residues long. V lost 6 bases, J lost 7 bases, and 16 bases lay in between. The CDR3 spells CASRPGQWSQPQHF. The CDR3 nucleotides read TGTGCCAGCAGACCCGGACAGTGGAGCCAGCCCCAGCATTTT.

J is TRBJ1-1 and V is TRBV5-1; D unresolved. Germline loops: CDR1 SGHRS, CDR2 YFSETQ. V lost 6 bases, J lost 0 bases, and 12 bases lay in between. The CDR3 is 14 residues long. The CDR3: CASTPWVMNTEAFF. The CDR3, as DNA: TGCGCCAGCACCCCATGGGTCATGAACACTGAAGCTTTCTTT. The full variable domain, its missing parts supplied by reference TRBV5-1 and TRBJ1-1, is KAGVTQTPRYLIKTRGQQVTLSCSPISGHRSVSWYQQTPGQGLQFLFEYFSETQRNKGNFPGRFSGRQFSNSRSEMNVSTLELGDSALYLCASTPWVMNTEAFFGQGTRLTVV.

For the CDR3, the DNA is TGTGCCAGCAGCTTGGGTAGGGGAGGCTACACCTTC. This translates into CASSLGRGGYTF. The V and J genes are TRBV5-8 and TRBJ1-2, with a tentative D call TRBD1 (5 bases). The CDR3 sequence is 12 residues long. Trimming took off 0 bases at V and 8 bases at J, with 8 bases between the two ends. The germline gives CDR1 SGHTS, CDR2 YDEGEE.

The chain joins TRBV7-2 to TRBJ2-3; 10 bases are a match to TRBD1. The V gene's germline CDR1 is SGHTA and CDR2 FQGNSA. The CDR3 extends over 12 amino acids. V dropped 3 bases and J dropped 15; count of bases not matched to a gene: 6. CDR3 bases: TGTGCCAGCAGCTTCAACCGGGACAGGGGATATTTT. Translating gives CASSFNRDRGYF.

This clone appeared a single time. This chain's CDR3 is CAISEGTANYGYTF. As DNA, the CDR3 is TGTGCCATCAGTGAGGGGACGGCGAACTATGGCTACACCTTC. The V call is TRBV10-3, the J call TRBJ1-2; D perhaps matches TRBD1 (5 bases). Germline assignment: CDR1 ENHRY and CDR2 SYGVKD. Between the trimmed V and J ends, which lost 2 bases and 2 bases, there was a span of 9 bases. The length of the CDR3 is 14 residues.

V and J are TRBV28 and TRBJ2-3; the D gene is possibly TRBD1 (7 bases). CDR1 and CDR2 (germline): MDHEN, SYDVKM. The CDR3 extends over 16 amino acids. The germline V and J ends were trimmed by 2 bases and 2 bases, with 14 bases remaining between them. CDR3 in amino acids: CASSLAGGIVTDTQYF. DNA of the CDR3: TGTGCCAGCAGTTTAGCAGGGGGGATTGTCACAGATACGCAGTATTTT.